This TCR beta chain was obtained from a study of T cell responses to AZD1222 COVID-19 vaccine. This CDR3 spans 14 amino acids. V lost 3 bases to trimming and J lost 1 base, with 9 bases between them. The germline CDR1 and CDR2 sequences are MGHRA and YSYEKL. The data were produced by immunoSEQ multiplex PCR, yet TCRdb's version contains in-frame clones alone and is incomplete. The sample contains 150,000 or so clones, roughly 92% of which appear only once. This TCR was sampled from an adult who received the AZD1222 COVID-19 vaccine. The chain couples TRBV4-1 to TRBJ2-5; D perhaps matches TRBD2 (5 bases). The material was peripheral blood, obtained 28 days after the second AZD1222 dose. The CDR3 DNA reads as TGCGCCAGCAGCCAGGAACTAGTCCAAGAGACCCAGTACTTC. It yields the protein CASSQELVQETQYF.